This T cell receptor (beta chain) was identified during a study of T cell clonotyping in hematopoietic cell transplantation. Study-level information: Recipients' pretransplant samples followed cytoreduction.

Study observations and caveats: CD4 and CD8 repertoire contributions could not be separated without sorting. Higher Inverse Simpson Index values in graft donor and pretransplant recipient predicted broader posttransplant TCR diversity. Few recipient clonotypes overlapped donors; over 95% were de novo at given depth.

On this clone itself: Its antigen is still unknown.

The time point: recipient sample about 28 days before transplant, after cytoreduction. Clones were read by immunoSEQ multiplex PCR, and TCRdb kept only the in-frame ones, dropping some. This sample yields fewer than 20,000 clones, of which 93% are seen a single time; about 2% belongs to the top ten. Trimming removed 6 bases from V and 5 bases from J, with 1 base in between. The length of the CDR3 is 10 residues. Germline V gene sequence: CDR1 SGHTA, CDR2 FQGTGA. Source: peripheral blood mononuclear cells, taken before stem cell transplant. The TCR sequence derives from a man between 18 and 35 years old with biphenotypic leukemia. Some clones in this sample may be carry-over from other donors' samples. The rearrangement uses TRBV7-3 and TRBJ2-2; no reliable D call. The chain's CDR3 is CASSTGELFF. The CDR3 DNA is TGTGCCAGCAGTACCGGGGAGCTGTTTTTT.